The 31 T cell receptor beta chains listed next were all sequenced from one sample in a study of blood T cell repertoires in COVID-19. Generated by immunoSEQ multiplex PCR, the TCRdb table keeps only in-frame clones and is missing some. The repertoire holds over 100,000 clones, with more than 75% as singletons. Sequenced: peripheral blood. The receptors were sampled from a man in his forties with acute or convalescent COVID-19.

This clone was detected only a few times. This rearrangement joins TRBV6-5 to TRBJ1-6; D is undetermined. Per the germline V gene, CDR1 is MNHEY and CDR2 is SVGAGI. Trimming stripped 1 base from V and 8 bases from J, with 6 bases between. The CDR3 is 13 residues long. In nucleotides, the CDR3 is TGTGCCAGCAGTTACTTGGCGGATTCACCCCTCCACTTT. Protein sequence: CASSYLADSPLHF.

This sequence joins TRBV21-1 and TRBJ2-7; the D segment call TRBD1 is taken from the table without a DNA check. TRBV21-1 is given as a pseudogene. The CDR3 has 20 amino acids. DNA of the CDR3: TGTGCCAGCAGCAAAGGAACGGGACAGGGGGCGGGAGGTATTACCTACGAGCAGTACTTC. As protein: CASSKGTGQGAGGITYEQYF.

CDR3 sequence: CASSHGLAGWRETQYF. The CDR3 DNA is TGTGCCAGCAGCCACGGACTAGCGGGGTGGCGAGAGACCCAGTACTTC. This rearrangement joins TRBV4-2 to TRBJ2-5; 12 nucleotides match TRBD2. Germline assignment: CDR1 LGHNA and CDR2 YNFKEQ. CDR3 length: 16 amino acids. J lost 4 bases, V lost 3 bases, and 6 bases had no gene match.

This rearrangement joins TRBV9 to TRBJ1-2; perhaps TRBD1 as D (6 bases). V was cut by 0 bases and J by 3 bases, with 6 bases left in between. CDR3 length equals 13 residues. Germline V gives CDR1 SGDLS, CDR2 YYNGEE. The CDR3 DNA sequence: TGTGCCAGCAGCGTAGAGGGGGACTATGGCTACACCTTC. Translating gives CASSVEGDYGYTF.

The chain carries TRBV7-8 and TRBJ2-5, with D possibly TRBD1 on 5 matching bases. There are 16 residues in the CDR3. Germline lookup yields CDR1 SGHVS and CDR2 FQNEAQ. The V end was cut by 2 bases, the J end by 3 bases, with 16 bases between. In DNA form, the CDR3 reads TGTGCCAGCAGCTTACGGCGAGTGGGGCATAAAGAGACCCAGTACTTC. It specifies CASSLRRVGHKETQYF. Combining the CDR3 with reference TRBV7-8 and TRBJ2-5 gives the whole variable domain GAGVSQSPRYKVAKRGQDVALRCDPISGHVSLFWYQQALGQGPEFLTYFQNEAQLDKSGLPSDRFFAERPEGSVSTLKIQRTQQEDSAVYLCASSLRRVGHKETQYFGPGTRLLVL.

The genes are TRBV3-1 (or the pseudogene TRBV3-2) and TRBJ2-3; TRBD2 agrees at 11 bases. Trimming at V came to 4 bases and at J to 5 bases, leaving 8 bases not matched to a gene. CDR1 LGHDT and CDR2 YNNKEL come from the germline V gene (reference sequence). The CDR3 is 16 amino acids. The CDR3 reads CASSRALTSGVDTQYF. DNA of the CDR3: TGTGCCAGCAGCCGAGCTTTGACTAGCGGGGTAGATACGCAGTATTTT.

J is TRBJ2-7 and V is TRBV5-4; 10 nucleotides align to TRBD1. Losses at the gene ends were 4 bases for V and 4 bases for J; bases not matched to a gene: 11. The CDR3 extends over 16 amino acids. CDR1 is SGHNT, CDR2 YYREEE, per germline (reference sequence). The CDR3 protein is CASSKDRGPGAYEQYF. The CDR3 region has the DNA TGTGCCAGCAGCAAAGACAGGGGGCCGGGGGCTTACGAGCAGTACTTC.

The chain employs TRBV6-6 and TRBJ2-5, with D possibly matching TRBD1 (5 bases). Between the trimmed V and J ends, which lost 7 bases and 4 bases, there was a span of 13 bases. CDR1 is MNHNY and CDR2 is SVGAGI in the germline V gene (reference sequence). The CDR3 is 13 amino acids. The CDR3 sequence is CASNIGVAETQYF. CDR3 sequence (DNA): TGTGCCAGCAACATAGGGGTGGCAGAGACCCAGTACTTC.

CDR3 amino acids: CASSLYRAGNQPQHF. CDR3 coding DNA: TGTGCCAGCAGTTTATACAGGGCCGGCAATCAGCCCCAGCATTTT. The chain joins TRBV28 to TRBJ1-5; tentatively, D is TRBD1 (6 bases). The CDR3 sequence is 15 residues long. Germline V CDR1 and CDR2: MDHEN, SYDVKM. V lost 1 base, J lost 2 bases, and 9 bases lay in between.

The CDR3 loop is CASSLEPWAGGLETQYF. In nucleotides, the CDR3 is TGTGCCAGCAGCCTGGAGCCCTGGGCGGGGGGCCTGGAGACCCAGTACTTC. The V gene is TRBV7-2, the J gene TRBJ2-5, with 8 bases aligning to TRBD2. With V trimmed by 5 bases and J by 5 bases, 16 bases remained unmatched. The CDR3 runs to 17 residues. Germline loops: CDR1 SGHTA, CDR2 FQGNSA.

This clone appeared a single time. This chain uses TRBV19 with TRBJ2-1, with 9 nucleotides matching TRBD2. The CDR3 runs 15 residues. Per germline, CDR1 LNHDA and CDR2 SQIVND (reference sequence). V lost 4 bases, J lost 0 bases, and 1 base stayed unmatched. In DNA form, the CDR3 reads TGTGCCAGTAGTAGCGGGGGGGCCTCCTACAATGAGCAGTTCTTC. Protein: CASSSGGASYNEQFF.

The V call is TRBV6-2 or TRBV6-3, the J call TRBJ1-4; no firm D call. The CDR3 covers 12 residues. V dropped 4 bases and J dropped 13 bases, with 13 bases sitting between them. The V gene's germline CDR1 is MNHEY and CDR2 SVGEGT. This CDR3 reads CASSSGVRRLFF. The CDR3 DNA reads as TGTGCCAGCAGTTCCGGGGTCCGGCGACTGTTTTTT.

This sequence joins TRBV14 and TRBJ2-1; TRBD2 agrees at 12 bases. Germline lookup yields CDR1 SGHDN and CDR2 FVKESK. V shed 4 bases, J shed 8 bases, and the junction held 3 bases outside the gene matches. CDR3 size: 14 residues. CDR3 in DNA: TGTGCCAGCAGCCGGCTAGCGGGGGGGTATGAGCAGTTCTTC. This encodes CASSRLAGGYEQFF.

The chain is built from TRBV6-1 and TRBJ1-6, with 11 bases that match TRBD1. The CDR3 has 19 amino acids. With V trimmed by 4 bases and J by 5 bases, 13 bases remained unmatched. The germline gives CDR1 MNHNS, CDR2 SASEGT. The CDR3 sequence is CASSGREDRGRRDNSPLHF. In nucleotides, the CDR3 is TGTGCCAGCAGTGGACGGGAGGACAGGGGGCGCCGTGATAATTCACCCCTCCACTTT.

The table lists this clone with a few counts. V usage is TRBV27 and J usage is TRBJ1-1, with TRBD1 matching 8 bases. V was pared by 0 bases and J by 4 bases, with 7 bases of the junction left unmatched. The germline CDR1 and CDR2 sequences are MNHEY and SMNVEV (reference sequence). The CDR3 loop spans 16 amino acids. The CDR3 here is CASSLSRTGRITEAFF. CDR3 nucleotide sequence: TGTGCCAGCAGTTTATCCCGGACAGGGCGGATCACTGAAGCTTTCTTT.

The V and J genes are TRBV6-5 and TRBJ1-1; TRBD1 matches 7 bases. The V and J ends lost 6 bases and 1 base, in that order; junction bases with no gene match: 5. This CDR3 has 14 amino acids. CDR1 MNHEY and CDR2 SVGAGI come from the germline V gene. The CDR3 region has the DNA TGTGCCAGCAGAGCTTACAGGGGGAACACTGAAGCTTTCTTT. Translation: CASRAYRGNTEAFF.

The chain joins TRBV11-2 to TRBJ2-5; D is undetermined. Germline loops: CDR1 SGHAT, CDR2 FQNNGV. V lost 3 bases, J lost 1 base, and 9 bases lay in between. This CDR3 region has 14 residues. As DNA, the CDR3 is TGTGCCAGCAGCTTTGAGTTTTTCCAAGAGACCCAGTACTTC. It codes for CASSFEFFQETQYF.

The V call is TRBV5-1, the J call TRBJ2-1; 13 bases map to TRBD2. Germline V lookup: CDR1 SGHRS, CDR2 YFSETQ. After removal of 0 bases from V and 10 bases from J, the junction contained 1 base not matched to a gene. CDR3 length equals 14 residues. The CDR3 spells CASSLALAGGEQFF. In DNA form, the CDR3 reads TGCGCCAGCAGCTTGGCACTAGCGGGAGGGGAGCAGTTCTTC.

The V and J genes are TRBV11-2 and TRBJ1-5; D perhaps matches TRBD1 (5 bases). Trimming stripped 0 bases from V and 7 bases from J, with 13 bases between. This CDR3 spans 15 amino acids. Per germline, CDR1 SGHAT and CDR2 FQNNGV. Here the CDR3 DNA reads TGTGCCAGCAGCTTAGATCTGGTGGAGGGGCAGCCCCAGCATTTT. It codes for CASSLDLVEGQPQHF.

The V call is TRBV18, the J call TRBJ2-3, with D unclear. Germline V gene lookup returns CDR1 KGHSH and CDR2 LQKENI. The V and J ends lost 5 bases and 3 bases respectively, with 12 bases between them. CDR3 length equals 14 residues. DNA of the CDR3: TGTGCCAGCTCAATACACCACGGGACAGATACGCAGTATTTT. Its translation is CASSIHHGTDTQYF.

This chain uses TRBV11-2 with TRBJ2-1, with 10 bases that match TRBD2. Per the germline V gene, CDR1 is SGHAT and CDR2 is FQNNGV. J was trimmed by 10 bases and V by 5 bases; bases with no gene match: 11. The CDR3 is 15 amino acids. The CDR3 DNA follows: TGTGCCAGCAGCACCCGGCCGGGACTAGCGACCGAGCAGTTCTTC. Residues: CASSTRPGLATEQFF.

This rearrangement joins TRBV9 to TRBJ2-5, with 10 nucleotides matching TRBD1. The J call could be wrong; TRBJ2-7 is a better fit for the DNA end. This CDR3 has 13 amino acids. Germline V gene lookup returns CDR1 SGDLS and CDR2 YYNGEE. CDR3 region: CASSEGQGYEQYF. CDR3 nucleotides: TGTGCCAGCAGCGAGGGACAGGGGTACGAGCAGTACTTC.

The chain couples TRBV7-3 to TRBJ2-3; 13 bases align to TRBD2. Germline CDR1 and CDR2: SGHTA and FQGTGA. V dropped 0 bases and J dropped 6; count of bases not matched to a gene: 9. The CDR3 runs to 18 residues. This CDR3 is CASSLTHGTSGVPDTQYF. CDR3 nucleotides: TGTGCCAGCAGCTTAACGCACGGGACTAGCGGGGTCCCGGATACGCAGTATTTT.

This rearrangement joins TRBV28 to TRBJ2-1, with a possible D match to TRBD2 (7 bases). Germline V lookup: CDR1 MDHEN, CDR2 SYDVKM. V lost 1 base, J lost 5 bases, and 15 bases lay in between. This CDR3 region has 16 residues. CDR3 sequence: CASSLYGGGGHNEQFF. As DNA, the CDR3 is TGTGCCAGCAGTTTATATGGGGGGGGCGGACACAATGAGCAGTTCTTC.

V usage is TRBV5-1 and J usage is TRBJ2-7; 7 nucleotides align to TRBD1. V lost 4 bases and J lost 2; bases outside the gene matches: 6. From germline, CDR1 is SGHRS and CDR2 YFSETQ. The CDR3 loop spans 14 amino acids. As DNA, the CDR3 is TGCGCCAGCAGCGAGGACAGGCCCCCCTACGAGCAGTACTTC. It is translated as CASSEDRPPYEQYF.

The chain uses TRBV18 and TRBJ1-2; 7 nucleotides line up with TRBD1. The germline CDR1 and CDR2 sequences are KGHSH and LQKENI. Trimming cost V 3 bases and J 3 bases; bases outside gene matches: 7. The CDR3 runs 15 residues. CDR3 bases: TGTGCCAGCTCACCCTCGGAGGGGGCCTACTATGGCTACACCTTC. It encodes CASSPSEGAYYGYTF. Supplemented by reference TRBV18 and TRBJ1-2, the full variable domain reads NAGVMQNPRHLVRRRGQEARLRCSPMKGHSHVYWYRQLPEEGLKFMVYLQKENIIDESGMPKERFSAEFPKEGPSILRIQQVVRGDSAAYFCASSPSEGAYYGYTFGSGTRLTVV.

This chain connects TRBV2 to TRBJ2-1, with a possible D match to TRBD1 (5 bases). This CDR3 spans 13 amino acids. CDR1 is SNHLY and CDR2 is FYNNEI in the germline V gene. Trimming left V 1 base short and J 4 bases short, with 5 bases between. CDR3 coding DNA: TGTGCCAGCAGTGAAGACAGGTACAATGAGCAGTTCTTC. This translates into CASSEDRYNEQFF.

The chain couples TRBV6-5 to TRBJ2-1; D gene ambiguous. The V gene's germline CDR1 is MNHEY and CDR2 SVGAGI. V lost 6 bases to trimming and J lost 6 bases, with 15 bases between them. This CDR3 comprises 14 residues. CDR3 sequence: CASRDYIAFNEQFF. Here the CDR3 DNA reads TGTGCCAGCAGGGATTATATAGCCTTCAATGAGCAGTTCTTC.

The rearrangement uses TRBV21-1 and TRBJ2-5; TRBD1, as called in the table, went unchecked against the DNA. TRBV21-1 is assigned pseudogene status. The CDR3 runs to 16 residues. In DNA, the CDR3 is TGTGCCAGCAGCAAACCCCAGATTCCAACCCAAGAGACCCAGTACTTC. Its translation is CASSKPQIPTQETQYF.

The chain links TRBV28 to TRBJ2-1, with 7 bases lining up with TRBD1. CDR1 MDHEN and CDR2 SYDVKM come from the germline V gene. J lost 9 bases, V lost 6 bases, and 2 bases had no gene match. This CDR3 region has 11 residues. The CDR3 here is CASSRTGEQFF. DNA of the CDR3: TGTGCCAGCAGCCGGACAGGTGAGCAGTTCTTC.

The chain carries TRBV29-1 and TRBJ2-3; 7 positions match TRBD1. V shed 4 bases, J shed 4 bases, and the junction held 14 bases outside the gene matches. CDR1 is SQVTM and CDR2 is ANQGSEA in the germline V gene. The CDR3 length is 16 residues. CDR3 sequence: CSVVERLTGLADTQYF. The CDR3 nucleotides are TGCAGCGTTGTTGAGCGGCTGACAGGGCTAGCAGATACGCAGTATTTT.